The 10 T cell receptor beta chains listed next were all sequenced from one sample in a study of blood T cell repertoires in COVID-19. Libraries were prepared by immunoSEQ multiplex PCR; TCRdb keeps only in-frame clonotypes and omits some of them. Found here are fewer than 200,000 clones, about 85% of them singletons; the top ten hold 1.2%. What was sequenced was peripheral blood. Receptor source: a man in his 60s who had recovered from COVID-19.

This chain uses TRBV5-5 with TRBJ1-6; 9 positions agree with TRBD1. Per germline, CDR1 SGHKS and CDR2 YYEKEE (reference sequence). Trimming at V came to 0 bases and at J to 0 bases, leaving 7 bases not matched to a gene. CDR3 length: 19 amino acids. The CDR3 protein is CASSLGGTGPSSYNSPLHF. CDR3 DNA sequence: TGTGCCAGCAGCTTGGGCGGGACAGGGCCTAGCTCCTATAATTCACCCCTCCACTTT.

The chain joins TRBV5-1 to TRBJ1-4; maybe TRBD1 (6 bases). Germline V CDR1 and CDR2: SGHRS, YFSETQ. There are 14 residues in the CDR3. V was shortened by 7 bases and J by 0 bases, with 10 bases between the two germline ends. The CDR3 spells CASGKGATNEKLFF. The CDR3 DNA follows: TGCGCCAGCGGCAAGGGGGCAACTAATGAAAAACTGTTTTTT.

This clone showed up just once. V gene TRBV27 combines with J gene TRBJ2-7; 9 nucleotides align to TRBD1. The CDR3 is made up of 17 amino acids. The germline V gene has CDR1 MNHEY and CDR2 SMNVEV (reference sequence). Unmatched junction bases numbered 13, after V lost 4 bases and J lost 3 bases. CDR3 region: CASSYYLVPGQGYEQYF. The CDR3 DNA reads TGTGCCAGCAGTTATTATTTGGTCCCGGGACAGGGCTACGAGCAGTACTTC.

The chain recombines TRBV5-4 with TRBJ1-1, with D possibly TRBD1 on 5 matching bases. This CDR3 has 12 amino acids. V was clipped by 5 bases and J by 1 base, with 6 bases between them. CDR1 and CDR2 (germline): SGHNT, YYREEE (reference sequence). Here the CDR3 DNA reads TGTGCCAGCAGGGGGCCGAACACTGAAGCTTTCTTT. Protein sequence: CASRGPNTEAFF.

The chain joins TRBV24-1 to TRBJ2-3; TRBD1 agrees at 7 bases. Trimming removed 4 bases from V and 0 bases from J; junction bases left unmatched: 6. Germline CDR1 and CDR2: KGHDR and SFDVKD. The CDR3 is 16 amino acids. The CDR3 sequence is CATSEAGTASTDTQYF. As DNA, the CDR3 is TGTGCCACCAGTGAAGCCGGGACAGCTAGCACAGATACGCAGTATTTT.

This chain connects TRBV9 to TRBJ1-2; no reliable D call. The V end was cut by 1 base, the J end by 4 bases, with 5 bases between. The CDR3 loop spans 12 amino acids. The germline V gene encodes CDR1 SGDLS and CDR2 YYNGEE. DNA for the CDR3: TGTGCCAGCAGCGTAAATATCTATGGCTACACCTTC. Protein sequence: CASSVNIYGYTF.

The rearrangement uses TRBV11-1 and TRBJ2-7, with D perhaps TRBD1 (6 bases). Per germline, CDR1 SGHAT and CDR2 FQDESV (reference sequence). CDR3 length equals 12 residues. Trimming removed 7 bases at V and 0 bases at J, with 7 bases between. The CDR3 region has the DNA TGTGCCAGCAAGGGGGTCTCCTACGAGCAGTACTTC. Translation gives CASKGVSYEQYF.

The chain couples TRBV12-5 to TRBJ2-7, with a tentative D call TRBD1 (6 bases). V lost 5 bases, J lost 7 bases, and 12 bases lay in between. The CDR3 is 12 residues long. Germline V gives CDR1 LGHNT, CDR2 FRNRAP. The CDR3 DNA is TGTGCTAGTGGTCCGCCCCAGGGGGAGCAGTACTTC. Protein: CASGPPQGEQYF.

The chain is built from TRBV5-1 and TRBJ2-7; D is possibly TRBD1 (5 bases). With 0 bases removed from V and 6 bases from J, the gap between germline ends came to 16 bases. Germline V lookup: CDR1 SGHRS, CDR2 YFSETQ. The CDR3 runs to 15 residues. CDR3 coding DNA: TGCGCCAGCAGCTTGGGTTTCAGGGCCCAGGGCGAGCAGTACTTC. Its translation is CASSLGFRAQGEQYF.

The rearrangement uses TRBV5-6 and TRBJ2-2; 9 bases map to TRBD2. CDR1 is SGHDT and CDR2 is YYEEEE in the germline V gene. The CDR3 loop spans 16 amino acids. The junction had 8 bases not matched to a gene; V was cut back by 2 bases and J by 6 bases. CDR3 protein: CASSFGGRGGAGELFF. The CDR3 DNA reads TGTGCCAGCAGCTTTGGAGGGCGGGGGGGTGCCGGGGAGCTGTTTTTT. The whole variable domain, filled in from reference TRBV5-6 and TRBJ2-2, reads DAGVTQSPTHLIKTRGQQVTLRCSPKSGHDTVSWYQQALGQGPQFIFQYYEEEERQRGNFPDRFSGHQFPNYSSELNVNALLLGDSALYLCASSFGGRGGAGELFFGEGSRLTVL.